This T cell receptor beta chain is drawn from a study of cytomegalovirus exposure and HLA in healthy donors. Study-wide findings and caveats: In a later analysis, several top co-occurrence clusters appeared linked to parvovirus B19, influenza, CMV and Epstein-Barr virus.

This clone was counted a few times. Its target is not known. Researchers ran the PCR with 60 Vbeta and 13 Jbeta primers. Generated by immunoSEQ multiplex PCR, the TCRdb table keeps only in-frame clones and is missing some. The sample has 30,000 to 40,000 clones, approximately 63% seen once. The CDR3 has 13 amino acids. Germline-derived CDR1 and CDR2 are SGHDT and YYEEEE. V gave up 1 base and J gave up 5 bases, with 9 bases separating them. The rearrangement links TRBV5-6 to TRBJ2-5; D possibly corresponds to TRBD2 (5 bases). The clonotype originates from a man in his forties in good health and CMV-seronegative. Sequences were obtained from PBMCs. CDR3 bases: TGTGCCAGCAGCTTGATAGGGAGCGAGACCCAGTACTTC. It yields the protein CASSLIGSETQYF.